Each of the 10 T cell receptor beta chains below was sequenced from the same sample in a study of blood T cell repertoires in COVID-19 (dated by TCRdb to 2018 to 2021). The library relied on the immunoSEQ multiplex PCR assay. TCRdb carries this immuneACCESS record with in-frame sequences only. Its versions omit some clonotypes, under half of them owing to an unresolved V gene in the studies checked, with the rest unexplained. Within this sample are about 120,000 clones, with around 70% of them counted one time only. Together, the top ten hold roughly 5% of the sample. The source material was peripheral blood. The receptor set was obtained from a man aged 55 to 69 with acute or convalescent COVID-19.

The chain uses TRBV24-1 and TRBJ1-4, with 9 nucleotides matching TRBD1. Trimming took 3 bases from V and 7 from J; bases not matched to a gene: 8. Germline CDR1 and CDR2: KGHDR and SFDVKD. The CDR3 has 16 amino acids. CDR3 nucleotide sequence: TGTGCCACCAGTGATGCAACCGGGACAGGGCTTGAAAAACTGTTTTTT. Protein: CATSDATGTGLEKLFF.

CDR3 protein: CASSPIPPTSGGPYNEQFF. The DNA of the CDR3 is TGTGCCAGCAGCCCGATACCCCCAACTAGCGGAGGCCCTTACAATGAGCAGTTCTTC. The V call is TRBV7-7, the J call TRBJ2-1, with 8 bases matching TRBD2. CDR3 length equals 19 residues. Germline V gene lookup returns CDR1 SSHAT and CDR2 FNYEAQ (reference sequence). V was clipped by 5 bases and J by 4 bases; unmatched bases: 19.

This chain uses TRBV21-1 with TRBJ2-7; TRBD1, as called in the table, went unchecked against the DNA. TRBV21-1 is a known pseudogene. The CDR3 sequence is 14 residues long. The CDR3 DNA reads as TGTGCCAGCAGCAGGGACAGGGTACCATACGAGCAGTACTTC. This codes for CASSRDRVPYEQYF.

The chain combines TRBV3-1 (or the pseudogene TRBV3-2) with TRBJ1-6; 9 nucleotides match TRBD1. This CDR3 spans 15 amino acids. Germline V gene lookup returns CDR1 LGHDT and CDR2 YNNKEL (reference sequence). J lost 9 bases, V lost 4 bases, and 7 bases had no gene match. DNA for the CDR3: TGTGCCAGCAGCCTAGGCGGGACAGGGTTTTCACCCCTCCACTTT. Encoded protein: CASSLGGTGFSPLHF.

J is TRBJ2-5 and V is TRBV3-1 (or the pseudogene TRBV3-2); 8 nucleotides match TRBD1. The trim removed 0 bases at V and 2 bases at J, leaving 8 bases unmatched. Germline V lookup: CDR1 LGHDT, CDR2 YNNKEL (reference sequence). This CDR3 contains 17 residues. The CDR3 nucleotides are TGTGCCAGCAGCCAAGACATAGACAGGGGCGGACAAGAGACCCAGTACTTC. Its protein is CASSQDIDRGGQETQYF.

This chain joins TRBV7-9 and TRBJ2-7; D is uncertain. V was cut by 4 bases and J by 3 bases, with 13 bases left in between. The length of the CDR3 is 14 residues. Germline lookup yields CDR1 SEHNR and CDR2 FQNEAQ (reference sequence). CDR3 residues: CASSSVGHDYEQYF. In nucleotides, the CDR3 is TGTGCCAGCAGCTCCGTTGGGCATGACTACGAGCAGTACTTC. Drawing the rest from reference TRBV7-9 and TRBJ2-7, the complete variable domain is DTGVSQNPRHKITKRGQNVTFRCDPISEHNRLYWYRQTLGQGPEFLTYFQNEAQLEKSRLLSDRFSAERPKGSFSTLEIQRTEQGDSAMYLCASSSVGHDYEQYFGPGTRLTVT.

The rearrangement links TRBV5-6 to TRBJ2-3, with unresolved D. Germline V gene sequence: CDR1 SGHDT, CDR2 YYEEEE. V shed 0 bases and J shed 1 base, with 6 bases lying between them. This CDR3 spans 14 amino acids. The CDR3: CASSLARGTDTQYF. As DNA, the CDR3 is TGTGCCAGCAGCTTGGCCCGGGGCACAGATACGCAGTATTTT.

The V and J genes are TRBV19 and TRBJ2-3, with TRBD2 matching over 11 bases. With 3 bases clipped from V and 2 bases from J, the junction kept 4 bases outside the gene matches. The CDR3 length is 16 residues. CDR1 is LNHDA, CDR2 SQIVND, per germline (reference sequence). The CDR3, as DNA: TGTGCCAGTAGTATTAGCGGGAGGGCCAACACAGATACGCAGTATTTT. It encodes CASSISGRANTDTQYF.

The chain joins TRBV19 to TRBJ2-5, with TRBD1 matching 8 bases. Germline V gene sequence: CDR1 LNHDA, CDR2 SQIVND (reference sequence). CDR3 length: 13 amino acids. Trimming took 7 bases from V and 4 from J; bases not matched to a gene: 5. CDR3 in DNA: TGTGCCAGTAAGGACAGGGCTTTAGAGACCCAGTACTTC. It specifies CASKDRALETQYF.

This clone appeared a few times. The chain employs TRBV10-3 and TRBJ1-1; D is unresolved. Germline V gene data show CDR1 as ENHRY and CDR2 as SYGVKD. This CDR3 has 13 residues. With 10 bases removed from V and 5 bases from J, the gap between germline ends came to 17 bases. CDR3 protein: CATEGRRLTEAFF. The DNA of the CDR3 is TGTGCCACCGAGGGAAGGAGACTGACTGAAGCTTTCTTT.